Below are 23 T cell receptor beta chains sequenced from a single sample in a study of T-cell reconstitution after alpha-beta-depleted transplantation in children. A TCRbeta library incorporating unique molecular identifiers was prepared. MiXCR, applied by TCRdb to the PCR reads, yields one record per CDR3 protein. The sample consists of 250,000 to 300,000 distinct CDR3 sequences, around 10% of them appearing once. This specimen consisted of PBMCs, obtained before TCRalphabeta/CD19-depleted stem cell transplant. These receptors were obtained from a boy under two years old with acute myeloid leukemia, due to receive a stem cell transplant.

The chain employs TRBV5-1 and TRBJ2-3; no clear D. The V and J ends lost 0 bases and 2 bases respectively, with 10 bases between them. The CDR3 has 15 residues. Germline CDR1 is SGHRS and CDR2 is YFSETQ. CDR3 loop: CASSLVGYSTDTQYF. The CDR3 coding sequence is TGCGCCAGCAGCTTGGTCGGGTACTCCACAGATACGCAGTATTTT.

This clonotype was counted many times. The junction departs from the called germline gene at one end, perhaps through a read error. CDR3 sequence reads: CAGSHGNTEAFF. The CDR3 nucleotides read TGTGCCGGCAGCCACGGGAACACTGAAGCTTTCTTT. This chain links TRBV12-3 or TRBV12-4 with TRBJ1-1; D uncertain. The CDR3 has 12 amino acids.

This clonotype was seen many times. The V call is TRBV6-2 or TRBV6-3, the J call TRBJ2-3; no clear D. The germline V gene has CDR1 MNHEY and CDR2 SVGEGT. The CDR3 extends over 15 amino acids. V lost 0 bases, J lost 4 bases, and 11 bases lay in between. CDR3 protein: CASSYSSRVPDTQYF. The CDR3 DNA is TGTGCCAGCAGTTACTCGTCGCGAGTACCAGATACGCAGTATTTT.

This clonotype was observed a few times. This chain connects TRBV28 to TRBJ1-5; D not resolved. CDR1 and CDR2 from the germline V gene are MDHEN and SYDVKM. This CDR3 has 15 amino acids. Trimming cost V 3 bases and J 2 bases, with 11 bases left between them. CDR3: CASSFRGIGNQPQHF. The CDR3 DNA is TGTGCCAGCAGTTTTAGAGGGATTGGCAATCAGCCCCAGCATTTT. Based on the CDR3 plus reference TRBV28 and TRBJ1-5, the full variable domain is DVKVTQSSRYLVKRTGEKVFLECVQDMDHENMFWYRQDPGLGLRLIYFSYDVKMKEKGDIPEGYSVSREKKERFSLILESASTNQTSMYLCASSFRGIGNQPQHFGDGTRLSIL.

The chain recombines TRBV23-1 with TRBJ2-1; TRBD2 is a possible D gene (5 bases). TRBV23-1 falls under the ORF class, with uncertain function. This CDR3 spans 15 amino acids. The ends were cut back, 3 bases at V and 6 bases at J, with 15 bases in the middle. CDR3 nucleotide sequence: TGCGCCAGCAGTCAGGCTGAGGGCACCTCCAATGAGCAGTTCTTC. Its protein product is CASSQAEGTSNEQFF.

This clonotype was seen ten or more times. V usage is TRBV7-2 and J usage is TRBJ2-3; either TRBD1 or TRBD2 may supply D (5 bases each). The V gene lost 4 bases and the J gene lost 2 bases, with 16 bases spanning the gap. Germline V gives CDR1 SGHTA, CDR2 FQGNSA. The CDR3 contains 16 residues. CDR3 protein: CASSYRGTSLTDTQYF. CDR3 coding DNA: TGTGCCAGCAGCTACAGAGGGACCTCACTCACAGATACGCAGTATTTT.

At least ten counts were recorded for this clonotype. V and J are TRBV7-2 and TRBJ1-4; D is ambiguous. Germline V gives CDR1 SGHTA, CDR2 FQGNSA. Deletions cut 0 bases from V and 4 bases from J, with 9 bases between. The CDR3 is 15 residues long. CDR3 DNA: TGTGCCAGCAGCTTAGCGCGCCGGGATAATGAAAAACTGTTTTTT. The encoded protein is CASSLARRDNEKLFF.

This clonotype appeared many times. This rearrangement joins TRBV11-3 to TRBJ2-1; 9 bases align to TRBD2. The ends lost 6 bases at V and 9 bases at J; junction bases unmatched: 9. CDR3 length: 14 amino acids. Germline values: CDR1 SGHNT, CDR2 YENEEA. CDR3 DNA sequence: TGTGCCAGCAGAAAAGCGGGAGGTGGAGGTGAGCAGTTCTTC. Translating gives CASRKAGGGGEQFF.

This clonotype was counted ten times or more. This chain joins TRBV20-1 and TRBJ2-4, with 10 bases lining up with TRBD2. Germline trimming cut 6 bases from V and 6 bases from J; bases unmatched to any gene: 11. CDR3 length equals 15 residues. The germline gives CDR1 DFQATT, CDR2 SNEGSKA (reference sequence). The CDR3 nucleotides are TGCAGTGCCGGAAGCGGGGGGGCCTCAGGAAACATTCAGTACTTC. It yields the protein CSAGSGGASGNIQYF.

This clonotype occurred many times. The CDR3 DNA is TGTGCCAGCAGCCCCGGACGGGGCTACACCTTC. Its translation: CASSPGRGYTF. The chain recombines TRBV7-9 with TRBJ1-2; D is undetermined. V was clipped by 5 bases and J by 8 bases, with 9 bases between them. The CDR3 extends over 11 amino acids. Germline CDR1 and CDR2: SEHNR and FQNEAQ (reference sequence).

This clonotype has ten or more counts. This chain joins TRBV4-2 and TRBJ2-3; the D gene could be TRBD1 or TRBD2 (5 bases each). CDR1 and CDR2 from the germline V gene are LGHNA and YNFKEQ. Trimming stripped 0 bases from V and 3 bases from J, with 13 bases between. This CDR3 is 16 amino acids long. The CDR3 DNA follows: TGTGCCAGCAGCCAAGATCTTCTCGGGGCGACAGATACGCAGTATTTT. It encodes CASSQDLLGATDTQYF.

This clonotype has ten or more counts. The V call is TRBV28, the J call TRBJ2-7; maybe TRBD2 (5 bases). Deletions cut 0 bases from V and 9 bases from J, with 12 bases between. The germline CDR1 and CDR2 sequences are MDHEN and SYDVKM. This CDR3 is built from 13 residues. The CDR3 DNA reads TGTGCCAGCAGTTTATGGACTGGAGGAGGGCAGTACTTC. Translated, it gives CASSLWTGGGQYF.

This clonotype was seen repeatedly, ten times or more. The gene calls are TRBV5-1 and TRBJ2-7; 7 nucleotides line up with TRBD2. This CDR3 comprises 17 residues. Germline CDR1 SGHRS, CDR2 YFSETQ. V gave up 2 bases and J gave up 2 bases; unmatched junction bases: 13. CDR3 coding DNA: TGCGCCAGCAGCTTAGGCGCCGGCCCTAGCGGAGCCTACGAGCAGTACTTC. It encodes CASSLGAGPSGAYEQYF.

The chain combines TRBV19 with TRBJ2-1; the match to TRBD2 covers 7 bases. V dropped 7 bases and J dropped 3; count of bases not matched to a gene: 6. The length of the CDR3 is 14 residues. Germline CDR1 and CDR2: LNHDA and SQIVND (reference sequence). The CDR3, as DNA: TGTGCCAGTAAGGACCTAGCGGACTACAATGAGCAGTTCTTC. This translates into CASKDLADYNEQFF. Full variable domain (missing parts from reference TRBV19 and TRBJ2-1): DGGITQSPKYLFRKEGQNVTLSCEQNLNHDAMYWYRQDPGQGLRLIYYSQIVNDFQKGDIAEGYSVSREKKESFPLTVTSAQKNPTAFYLCASKDLADYNEQFFGPGTRLTVL.

This clonotype showed up many times. This chain uses TRBV7-2 with TRBJ2-2; D could derive from TRBD1 or TRBD2 (5 bases each). Trimming shortened V by 3 bases and J by 7 bases, and 12 bases separated the two germline ends. The CDR3 covers 14 residues. Germline V CDR1 and CDR2: SGHTA, FQGNSA. CDR3: CASSLVSGGGELFF. The DNA of the CDR3 is TGTGCCAGCAGCTTGGTATCTGGGGGCGGGGAGCTGTTTTTT.

This clonotype was seen ten or more times. V usage is TRBV20-1 and J usage is TRBJ1-6; D is perhaps TRBD1 (5 bases). CDR1 and CDR2 from the germline V gene are DFQATT and SNEGSKA (reference sequence). The CDR3 is 19 residues long. V was shortened by 4 bases and J by 0 bases, with 22 bases between the two germline ends. CDR3 region: CSATVPPGTASSYNSPLHF. The CDR3 coding sequence is TGCAGTGCTACGGTCCCGCCCGGGACGGCGAGCTCCTATAATTCACCCCTCCACTTT.

This clonotype was seen at least ten times. The chain recombines TRBV11-1 with TRBJ2-7; D is uncertain. The CDR3 totals 14 residues. From germline, CDR1 is SGHAT and CDR2 FQDESV (reference sequence). Trimming pared 3 bases from V and 0 bases from J, leaving 9 bases between. Here the CDR3 DNA reads TGTGCCAGCAGCTTGAGCTGGTCCTCCTACGAGCAGTACTTC. Its translation is CASSLSWSSYEQYF.

This clonotype was detected ten times or more. The chain uses TRBV29-1 and TRBJ1-2; D perhaps matches TRBD1 (5 bases). Germline-derived CDR1 and CDR2 are SQVTM and ANQGSEA. Trimming shortened V by 0 bases and J by 4 bases, and 9 bases separated the two germline ends. The CDR3 has 13 residues. The CDR3: CSVEDRDGYGYTF. DNA for the CDR3: TGCAGCGTTGAAGATCGGGACGGCTATGGCTACACCTTC.

The genes are TRBV6-1 and TRBJ1-2, with 10 bases fitting TRBD1. CDR3 size: 14 residues. Germline V gene sequence: CDR1 MNHNS, CDR2 SASEGT. After removal of 6 bases from V and 6 bases from J, the junction contained 7 bases not matched to a gene. CDR3 in amino acids: CASRRGTGDNGYTF. For the CDR3, the DNA is TGTGCCAGCAGGAGAGGGACAGGGGATAATGGCTACACCTTC.

Many counts were recorded for this clonotype. V gene TRBV5-1 combines with J gene TRBJ2-1; D is perhaps TRBD1 (7 bases). CDR1 is SGHRS and CDR2 is YFSETQ in the germline V gene. Between the trimmed V and J ends, which lost 4 bases and 3 bases, there was a span of 14 bases. CDR3 length: 15 amino acids. CDR3 residues: CASSQRQGGYNEQFF. The CDR3 DNA follows: TGCGCCAGCAGCCAAAGACAGGGAGGCTACAATGAGCAGTTCTTC.

This clonotype was picked up many times. This rearrangement joins TRBV28 to TRBJ2-7; no clear D gene. This CDR3 is 14 amino acids long. The V and J ends lost 5 bases and 2 bases respectively, with 13 bases between them. Germline CDR1 MDHEN, CDR2 SYDVKM. The CDR3 protein is CASSLRASPYEQYF. The CDR3 bases are TGTGCCAGCAGTCTTCGGGCATCTCCCTACGAGCAGTACTTC.

Worth noting for this clonotype: This may stem from a read error, because a much larger clone lies one nucleotide away. The gene calls are TRBV5-5 and TRBJ2-3; 7 nucleotides agree with TRBD1. Germline CDR1 SGHKS, CDR2 YYEKEE (reference sequence). J gave up 5 bases and V 5 bases, and 11 bases lay outside the gene matches. There are 15 residues in the CDR3. CDR3 DNA sequence: TGTGCCAGCAGTTATGACAGGGCGGCAGTAGATACGCAGTATTTT. Protein sequence: CASSYDRAAVDTQYF.

This chain uses TRBV20-1 with TRBJ2-3, with D tentatively TRBD2 (6 bases). Germline loops: CDR1 DFQATT, CDR2 SNEGSKA (reference sequence). With 4 bases removed from V and 1 base from J, the gap between germline ends came to 9 bases. The CDR3 runs 13 residues. The DNA for the CDR3 is TGCAGTGCTAAGTCTAGCGGCACAGATACGCAGTATTTT. Protein product: CSAKSSGTDTQYF.